Sequencing of this T cell receptor (beta chain) was carried out in a study of blood T cell repertoires in COVID-19. Original handling: By means of reference gene primer amplification, nucleated cell counts were estimated. Clones were sequenced by immunoSEQ multiplex PCR, and TCRdb holds only the in-frame ones, with some missing. Clonal size and the V and J genes are those of that table, whereas D and trimming came from the DNA. The sample has 140,000 or so clones, roughly 80% seen once. Each recovered donor of Cohort 3 presented with two negative PCRs, clearance, or symptom resolution. This CDR3 region has 13 residues. The germline gives CDR1 SGHRS, CDR2 YFSETQ. Trimming left V 3 bases short and J 5 bases short, with 11 bases between.

Sequences were obtained from PBMCs or T cells enriched from blood (not recorded which). This TCR derives from a man in his forties or fifties who had recovered from COVID-19. V and J are TRBV5-1 and TRBJ2-5, with D maybe TRBD1 (6 bases). CDR3 loop: CASSSQGRETQYF. Written as DNA, the CDR3 is TGCGCCAGCAGCTCACAGGGAAGGGAGACCCAGTACTTC. Full variable domain (remainder filled in from reference TRBV5-1 and TRBJ2-5): KAGVTQTPRYLIKTRGQQVTLSCSPISGHRSVSWYQQTPGQGLQFLFEYFSETQRNKGNFPGRFSGRQFSNSRSEMNVSTLELGDSALYLCASSSQGRETQYFGPGTRLLVL.